This T cell receptor (beta chain) was captured in a study of OX40 agonist ivuxolimab in advanced cancers. Germline V gives CDR1 SGHRS, CDR2 YFSETQ. The CDR3 is made up of 15 amino acids. V lost 0 bases and J lost 2, with 9 bases in between. Data came from immunoSEQ multiplex PCR; TCRdb stores just in-frame clones and leaves some out. The data hold about 73,000 clones, with 90% observed a single time. Source: CD4+ or CD8+ T cells sorted from blood, taken in a trial of the OX40 agonist ivuxolimab. The genes are TRBV5-1 and TRBJ1-5, with D perhaps matching TRBD1 (6 bases). The receptor was derived from an adult with an advanced solid tumor such as melanoma, head and neck, liver or kidney cancer. The CDR3 sequence is CASSLAGGRNQPQHF. The CDR3, as DNA: TGCGCCAGCAGCTTGGCGGGGGGCCGCAATCAGCCCCAGCATTTT. The full variable domain, in which reference TRBV5-1 and TRBJ1-5 provide the parts outside the CDR3, is KAGVTQTPRYLIKTRGQQVTLSCSPISGHRSVSWYQQTPGQGLQFLFEYFSETQRNKGNFPGRFSGRQFSNSRSEMNVSTLELGDSALYLCASSLAGGRNQPQHFGDGTRLSIL.